The rows below give T cell receptor beta chains drawn from one sample of a study of cytomegalovirus exposure and HLA in healthy donors. Profiled with immunoSEQ multiplex PCR; TCRdb holds only in-frame clones, not every one. The table gives 85,000 to 90,000 clones; the top ten clones make up 15% to 17% of it. Sequences were obtained from PBMCs. These receptors were collected from a man aged 50 to 60 in good health and CMV-seropositive. CDR3s include the opening cysteine and the closing phenylalanine or tryptophan. D genes are given only for firm matches.

j_call d_call cdr3_length v_call cdr3_aa cdr3_nt
TRBJ2-3 TRBD2 14 TRBV10-3 CAIREAGVADTQYF TGTGCCATCAGGGAAGCGGGAGTAGCAGATACGCAGTATTTT
TRBJ2-7 TRBD2 16 TRBV4-3 CASSQAASGISYEQYF TGCGCCAGCAGCCAAGCCGCGAGCGGGATCTCCTACGAGCAGTACTTC
TRBJ2-3 TRBD2 21 TRBV30 CAFQGLAFRGVGLIETDTQYF TGTGCCTTTCAAGGACTAGCGTTCAGGGGTGTGGGGTTGATTGAGACAGATACGCAGTATTTT
TRBJ1-5 TRBD1 13 TRBV29-1 CSASTGSHQPQHF TGCAGCGCTTCGACAGGGTCCCATCAGCCCCAGCATTTT
TRBJ1-5 . 13 TRBV6-5 CASGQYSNQPQHF TGTGCCAGCGGCCAATATAGCAATCAGCCCCAGCATTTT
TRBJ2-2 . 14 TRBV30 CAWKPYRFSGELFF TGTGCCTGGAAACCCTACAGGTTTTCCGGGGAGCTGTTTTTT
TRBJ1-3 TRBD1 15 TRBV2 CASSRETGGGPPIYF TGTGCCAGCAGCCGTGAGACAGGGGGCGGCCCCCCCATATATTTT
TRBJ2-7 . 17 TRBV18 CASSPVPGQGKTYEQYF TGTGCCAGCTCACCAGTTCCGGGCCAGGGAAAAACCTACGAGCAGTACTTC
TRBJ2-5 . 15 TRBV12-5 CASGDPRRGGETQYF TGTGCTAGTGGCGACCCGCGAAGGGGGGGAGAGACCCAGTACTTC
TRBJ2-3 . 14 TRBV7-2 CASSTGLHTDTQYF TGTGCCAGCAGCACCGGACTCCACACAGATACGCAGTATTTT
TRBJ2-3 TRBD2 17 TRBV2 CASSRASLAGATDTQYF TGTGCCAGCAGCCGCGCCTCACTAGCGGGAGCGACAGATACGCAGTATTTT
TRBJ1-6 TRBD1 15 TRBV6-1 CASSEGHRGRSPLHF TGTGCCAGCAGTGAAGGGCACAGGGGGCGTTCACCCCTCCACTTT